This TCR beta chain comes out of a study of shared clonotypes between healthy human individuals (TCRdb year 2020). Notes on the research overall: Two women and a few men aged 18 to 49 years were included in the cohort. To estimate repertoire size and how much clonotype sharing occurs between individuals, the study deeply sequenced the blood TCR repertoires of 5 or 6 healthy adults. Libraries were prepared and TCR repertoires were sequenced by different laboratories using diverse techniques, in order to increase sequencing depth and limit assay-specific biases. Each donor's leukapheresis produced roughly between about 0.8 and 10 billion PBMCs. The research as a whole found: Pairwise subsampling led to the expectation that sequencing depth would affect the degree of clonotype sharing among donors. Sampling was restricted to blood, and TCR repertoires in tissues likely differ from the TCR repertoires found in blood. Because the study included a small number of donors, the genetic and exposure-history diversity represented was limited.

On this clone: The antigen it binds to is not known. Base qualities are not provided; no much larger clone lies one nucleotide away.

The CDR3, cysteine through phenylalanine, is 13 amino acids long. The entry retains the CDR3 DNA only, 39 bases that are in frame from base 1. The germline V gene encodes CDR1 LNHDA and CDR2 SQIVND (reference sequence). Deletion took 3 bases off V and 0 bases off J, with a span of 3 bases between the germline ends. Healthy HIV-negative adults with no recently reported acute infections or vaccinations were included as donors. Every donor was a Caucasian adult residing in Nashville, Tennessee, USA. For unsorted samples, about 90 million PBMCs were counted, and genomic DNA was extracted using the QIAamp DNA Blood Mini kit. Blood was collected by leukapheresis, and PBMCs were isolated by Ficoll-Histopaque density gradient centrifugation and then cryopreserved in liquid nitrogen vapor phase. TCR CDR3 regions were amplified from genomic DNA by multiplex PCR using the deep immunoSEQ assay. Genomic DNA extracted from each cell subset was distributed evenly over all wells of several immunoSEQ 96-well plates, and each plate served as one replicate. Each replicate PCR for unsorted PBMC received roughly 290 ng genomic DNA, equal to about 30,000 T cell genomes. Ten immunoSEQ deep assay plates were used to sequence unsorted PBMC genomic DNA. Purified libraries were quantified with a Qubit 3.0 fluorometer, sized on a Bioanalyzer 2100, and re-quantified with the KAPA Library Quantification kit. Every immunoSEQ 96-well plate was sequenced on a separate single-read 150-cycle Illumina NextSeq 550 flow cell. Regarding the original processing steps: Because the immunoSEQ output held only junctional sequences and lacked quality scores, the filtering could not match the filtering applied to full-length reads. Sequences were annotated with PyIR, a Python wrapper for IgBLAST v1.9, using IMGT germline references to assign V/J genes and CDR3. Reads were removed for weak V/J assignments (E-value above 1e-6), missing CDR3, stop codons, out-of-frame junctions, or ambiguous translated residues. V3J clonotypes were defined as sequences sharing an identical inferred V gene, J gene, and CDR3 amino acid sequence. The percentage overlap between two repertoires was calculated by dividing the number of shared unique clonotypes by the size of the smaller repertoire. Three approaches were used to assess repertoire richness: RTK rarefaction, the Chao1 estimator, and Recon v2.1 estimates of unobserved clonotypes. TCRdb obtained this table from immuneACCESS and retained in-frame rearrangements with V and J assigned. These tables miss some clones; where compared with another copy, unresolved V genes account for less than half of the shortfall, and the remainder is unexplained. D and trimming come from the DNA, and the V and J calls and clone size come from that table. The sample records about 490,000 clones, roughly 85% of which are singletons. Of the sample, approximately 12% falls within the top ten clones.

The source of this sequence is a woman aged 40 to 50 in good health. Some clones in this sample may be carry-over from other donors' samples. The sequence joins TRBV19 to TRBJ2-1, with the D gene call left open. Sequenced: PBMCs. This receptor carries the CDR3 CASSMVSYNEQFF. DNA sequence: TGTGCCAGTAGTATGGTCTCCTACAATGAGCAGTTCTTC.